Sequencing of this T cell receptor beta chain was carried out in a study of blood T cells in healthy people across ages. Study at large: Template-switching capture recovered about one barcoded beta molecule per two T cells.

Worth noting for this clonotype: Its specificity is unknown.

Together with a sample-barcoded 5' primer, a J-beta primer mix was included in a second PCR lasting roughly 6 to 12 cycles. Every cDNA molecule carried a tag from a template-switch adaptor bearing 12 random nucleotides. One entry per CDR3 protein, called by TCRdb with MiXCR from the 5' RACE reads. The table lists 700,000 to 1,000,000 distinct CDR3 sequences, roughly 44% of them singletons. Study-level findings and limits: Estimated diversity that came from one million T cells was considered an underestimate. A strong correlation was found between TCR beta diversity and the percentage of naive T cells.

The germline gives CDR1 SGHTA, CDR2 FQGNSA. V was trimmed by 1 base and J by 11 bases, leaving 17 bases between them. The CDR3 is 14 amino acids. The clonotype comes from a man between 60 and 70 years old in good health. The sample taken for sequencing was blood. This chain joins TRBV7-2 and TRBJ2-5, with unresolved D. This CDR3 is CASSLGVYSNEQYF. The DNA of the CDR3 is TGTGCCAGCAGCTTAGGTGTCTACTCCAATGAGCAGTACTTC. Based on the CDR3 plus reference TRBV7-2 and TRBJ2-5, the full variable domain is GAGVSQSPSNKVTEKGKDVELRCDPISGHTALYWYRQSLGQGLEFLIYFQGNSAPDKSGLPSDRFSAERTGGSVSTLTIQRTQQEDSAVYLCASSLGVYSNEQYFGPGTRLLVL.